This TCR beta chain is from a study of CXCR3-negative and CXCR3-positive naive CD8 T cells. General study findings and limits: CXCR3-expressing naive cells carried TRB CDR3s more hydrophobic than those of CXCR3-negative naive cells. Naive CXCR3-positive and CXCR3-negative cells shared TRBV-TRBJ usage; memory cells diverged. Comparably high diversity marked both naive subsets, whereas memory CD8+ cells had much lower diversity.

Comment on this clonotype: Antigen specificity is unknown.

TRB cDNA was prepared as libraries by UMI-labeled 5' RACE. No DNA is given; TCRdb re-called the 5' RACE reads and lists each CDR3 protein once. The repertoire table contains more than 70,000 distinct CDR3 sequences. Sequencing was performed on naive CXCR3+ CD8+ T cells from blood. Subset described: CD45RO-CCR7+CD27+CD95- naive CD8+ T cells expressing CXCR3 (TNR3+). This clonotype was sampled from a human donor in good health. Some clones in this sample may be carry-over from other donors' samples.

CDR3 residues: CATSVGAGYNEQFF. This chain links TRBV24-1 with TRBJ2-1. The CDR3 spans 14 residues. CDR1 is KGHDR, CDR2 SFDVKD, per germline.